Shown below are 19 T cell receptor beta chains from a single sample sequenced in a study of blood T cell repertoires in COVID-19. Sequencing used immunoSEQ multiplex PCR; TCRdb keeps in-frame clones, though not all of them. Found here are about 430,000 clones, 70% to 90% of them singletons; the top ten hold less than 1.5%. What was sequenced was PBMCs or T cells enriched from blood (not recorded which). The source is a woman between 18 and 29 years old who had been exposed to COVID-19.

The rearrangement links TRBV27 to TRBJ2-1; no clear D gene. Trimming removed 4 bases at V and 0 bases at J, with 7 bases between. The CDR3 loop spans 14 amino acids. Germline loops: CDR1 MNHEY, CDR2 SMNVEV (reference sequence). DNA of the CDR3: TGTGCCAGCAGTTGGGCGTCCTCCTACAATGAGCAGTTCTTC. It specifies CASSWASSYNEQFF.

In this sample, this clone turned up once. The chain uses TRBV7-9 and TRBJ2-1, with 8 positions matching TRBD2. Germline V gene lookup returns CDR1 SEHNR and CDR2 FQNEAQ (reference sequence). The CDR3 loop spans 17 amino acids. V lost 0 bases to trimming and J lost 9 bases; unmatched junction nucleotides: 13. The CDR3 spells CASSLAGHREGWGEQFF. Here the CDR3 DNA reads TGTGCCAGCAGCTTAGCCGGGCATCGGGAGGGTTGGGGTGAGCAGTTCTTC.

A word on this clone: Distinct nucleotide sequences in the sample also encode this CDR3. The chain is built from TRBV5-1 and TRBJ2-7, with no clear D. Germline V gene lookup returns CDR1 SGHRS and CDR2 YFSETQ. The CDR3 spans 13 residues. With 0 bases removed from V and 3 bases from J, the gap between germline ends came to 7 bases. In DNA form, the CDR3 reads TGCGCCAGCAGCTTGGGGCAGATCTACGAGCAGTACTTC. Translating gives CASSLGQIYEQYF.

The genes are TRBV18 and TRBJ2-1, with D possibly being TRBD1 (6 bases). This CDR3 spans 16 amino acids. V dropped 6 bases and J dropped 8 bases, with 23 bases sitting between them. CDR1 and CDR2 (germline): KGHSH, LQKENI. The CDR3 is CASSPISVGAKDEQFF. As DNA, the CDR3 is TGTGCCAGCTCGCCAATCTCGGTGGGGGCGAAAGATGAGCAGTTCTTC.

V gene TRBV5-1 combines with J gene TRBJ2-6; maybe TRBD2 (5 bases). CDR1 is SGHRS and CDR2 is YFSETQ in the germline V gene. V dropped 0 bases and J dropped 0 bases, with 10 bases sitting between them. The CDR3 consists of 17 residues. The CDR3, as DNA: TGCGCCAGCAGCTTGGCCCTGGGAGTCTCTGGGGCCAACGTCCTGACTTTC. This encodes CASSLALGVSGANVLTF.

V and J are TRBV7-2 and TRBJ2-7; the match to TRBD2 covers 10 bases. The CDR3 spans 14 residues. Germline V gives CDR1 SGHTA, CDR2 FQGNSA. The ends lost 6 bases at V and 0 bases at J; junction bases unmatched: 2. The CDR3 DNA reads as TGTGCCAGCAGACCTAGCGGGAGCTCCTACGAGCAGTACTTC. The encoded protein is CASRPSGSSYEQYF.

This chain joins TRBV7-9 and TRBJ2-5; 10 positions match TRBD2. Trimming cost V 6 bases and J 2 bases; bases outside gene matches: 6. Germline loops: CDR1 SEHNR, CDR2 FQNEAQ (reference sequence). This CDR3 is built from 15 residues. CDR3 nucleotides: TGTGCCAGCAGATCACTAGCGGGATCTCAAGAGACCCAGTACTTC. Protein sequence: CASRSLAGSQETQYF.

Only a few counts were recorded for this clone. The CDR3 region has the DNA TGCGCCAGCACTCAGGACAGCTCCTACAATGAGCAGTTCTTC. Translation gives CASTQDSSYNEQFF. The chain employs TRBV10-1 and TRBJ2-1; D perhaps matches TRBD1 (6 bases). Germline CDR1 reads WNHNN; CDR2 reads SYGVQD (reference sequence). V lost 7 bases, J lost 0 bases, and 10 bases lay in between. This CDR3 is 14 amino acids long.

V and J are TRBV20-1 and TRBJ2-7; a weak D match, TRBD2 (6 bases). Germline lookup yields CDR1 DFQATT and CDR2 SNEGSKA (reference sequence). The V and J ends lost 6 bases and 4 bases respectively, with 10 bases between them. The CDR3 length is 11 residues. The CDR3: CSAGTRYEQYF. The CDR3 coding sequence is TGCAGTGCCGGGACTCGTTACGAGCAGTACTTC.

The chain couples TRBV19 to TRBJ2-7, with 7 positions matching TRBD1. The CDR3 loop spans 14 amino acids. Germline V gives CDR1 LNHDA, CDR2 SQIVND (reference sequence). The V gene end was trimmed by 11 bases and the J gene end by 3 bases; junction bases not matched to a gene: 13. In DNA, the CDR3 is TGTGCCTCCTCCATCGGGACAGCTGGCTACGAGCAGTACTTC. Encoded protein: CASSIGTAGYEQYF.

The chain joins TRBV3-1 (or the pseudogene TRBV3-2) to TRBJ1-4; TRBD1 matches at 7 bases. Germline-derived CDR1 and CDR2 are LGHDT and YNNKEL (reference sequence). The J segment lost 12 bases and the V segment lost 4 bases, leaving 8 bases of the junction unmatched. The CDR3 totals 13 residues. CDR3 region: CASSPTGVSQLFF. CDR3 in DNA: TGTGCCAGCAGCCCCACAGGGGTGAGCCAACTGTTTTTT.

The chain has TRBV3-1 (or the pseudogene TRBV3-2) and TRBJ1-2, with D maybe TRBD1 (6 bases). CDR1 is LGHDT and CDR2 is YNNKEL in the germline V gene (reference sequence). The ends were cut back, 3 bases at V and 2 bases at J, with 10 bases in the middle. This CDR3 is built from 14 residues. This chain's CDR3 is CASSHADRNYGYTF. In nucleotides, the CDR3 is TGTGCCAGCAGCCACGCCGACAGGAACTATGGCTACACCTTC.

The CDR3 bases are TGTGCCAGTAGTATAGATGGGGGGGGGACCGATCAGCCCCAGCATTTT. Translated, it gives CASSIDGGGTDQPQHF. This chain links TRBV19 with TRBJ1-5; D perhaps matches TRBD1 (5 bases). Trimming left V 0 bases short and J 5 bases short, with 14 bases between. CDR1 is LNHDA, CDR2 SQIVND, per germline (reference sequence). The CDR3 is 16 amino acids.

CDR3 nucleotides: TGTGCCAGCAGCTTAGAGCCGGTAGCCTACGAGCAGTACTTC. Encoded protein: CASSLEPVAYEQYF. The chain couples TRBV7-2 to TRBJ2-7, with D unclear. The germline V gene has CDR1 SGHTA and CDR2 FQGNSA. This CDR3 comprises 14 residues. Trimming removed 1 base at V and 2 bases at J, with 9 bases between. The full variable domain, completed using reference TRBV7-2 and TRBJ2-7, is GAGVSQSPSNKVTEKGKDVELRCDPISGHTALYWYRQSLGQGLEFLIYFQGNSAPDKSGLPSDRFSAERTGGSVSTLTIQRTQQEDSAVYLCASSLEPVAYEQYFGPGTRLTVT.

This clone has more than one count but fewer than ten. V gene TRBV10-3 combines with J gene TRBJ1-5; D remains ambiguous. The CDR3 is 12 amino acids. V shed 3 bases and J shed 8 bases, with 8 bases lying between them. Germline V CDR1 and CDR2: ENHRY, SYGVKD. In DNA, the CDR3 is TGTGCCATCAGTGACAGGTCCAAGCCCCAGCATTTT. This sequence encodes CAISDRSKPQHF.

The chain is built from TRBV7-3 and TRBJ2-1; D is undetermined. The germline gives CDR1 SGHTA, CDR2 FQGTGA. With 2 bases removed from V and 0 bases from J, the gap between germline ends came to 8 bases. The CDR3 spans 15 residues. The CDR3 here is CASSLSGYSYNEQFF. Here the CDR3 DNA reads TGTGCCAGCAGCTTATCAGGTTACTCCTACAATGAGCAGTTCTTC. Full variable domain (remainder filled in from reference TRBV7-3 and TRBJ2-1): GAGVSQTPSNKVTEKGKYVELRCDPISGHTALYWYRQSLGQGPEFLIYFQGTGAADDSGLPNDRFFAVRPEGSVSTLKIQRTERGDSAVYLCASSLSGYSYNEQFFGPGTRLTVL.

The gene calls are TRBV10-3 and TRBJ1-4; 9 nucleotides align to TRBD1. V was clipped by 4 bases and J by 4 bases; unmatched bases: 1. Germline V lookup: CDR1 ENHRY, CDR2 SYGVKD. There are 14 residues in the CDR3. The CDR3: CAISATGGNEKLFF. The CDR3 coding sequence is TGTGCCATCAGTGCGACAGGGGGTAATGAAAAACTGTTTTTT.

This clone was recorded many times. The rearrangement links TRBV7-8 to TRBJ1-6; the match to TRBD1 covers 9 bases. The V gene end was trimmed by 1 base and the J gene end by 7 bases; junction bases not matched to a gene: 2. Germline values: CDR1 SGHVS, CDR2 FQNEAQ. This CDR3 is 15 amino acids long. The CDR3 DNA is TGTGCCAGCAGCTTAGTTGGACAGGGGAATTCACCCCTCCACTTT. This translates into CASSLVGQGNSPLHF.

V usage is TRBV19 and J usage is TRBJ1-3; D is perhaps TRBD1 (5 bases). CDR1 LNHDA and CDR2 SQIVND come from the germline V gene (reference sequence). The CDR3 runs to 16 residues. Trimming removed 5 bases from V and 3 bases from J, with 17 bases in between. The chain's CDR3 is CASSPNTGGRGNTIYF. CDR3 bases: TGTGCCAGTAGTCCCAACACAGGCGGCCGTGGAAACACCATATATTTT.